These 15 T cell receptor beta chains came from one sample sequenced in a study of T cells in Graves' hyperthyroidism and ophthalmopathy. Template material for amplifying TCR beta CDR3 regions consisted of RNA transcripts. A first-round RT-PCR of the TCR CDR3 used the HTBI primer set. Using its own MiXCR run on the multiplex PCR reads, TCRdb lists one record per CDR3 protein. The sample comprises roughly 660,000 distinct CDR3 sequences, approximately 15% of which are singletons, and around 15% rests with the top ten. Sample: blood. These receptors were taken from a man aged 45 to 65 with Graves' hyperthyroidism.

The chain has TRBV3-1 and TRBJ1-1; the D gene is possibly TRBD1 (5 bases). Germline V CDR1 and CDR2: LGHDT, YNNKEL (reference sequence). Deletions cut 0 bases from V and 0 bases from J, with 8 bases between. This CDR3 has 15 residues. The CDR3 is CASSQDGGLNTEAFF. The CDR3 DNA reads TGTGCCAGCAGCCAAGATGGGGGGTTGAACACTGAAGCTTTCTTT.

This clonotype was seen a few times. The V gene is TRBV29-1, the J gene TRBJ2-7; a possible D gene is TRBD2 (6 bases). V dropped 6 bases and J dropped 1 base, with 10 bases sitting between them. This CDR3 is 12 amino acids long. Germline V lookup: CDR1 SQVTM, CDR2 ANQGSEA. The CDR3: CSVQGLSYEQYF. The CDR3 DNA is TGCAGCGTGCAGGGACTTTCCTACGAGCAGTACTTC.

This clonotype turned up a few times. This rearrangement joins TRBV11-2 to TRBJ1-5; 10 bases match TRBD1. Germline CDR1 reads SGHAT; CDR2 reads FQNNGV. This CDR3 contains 18 residues. V shed 5 bases, J shed 6 bases, and the junction held 16 bases outside the gene matches. The CDR3 loop is CASSPSPGQGKKGQPQHF. The CDR3, as DNA: TGTGCCAGCAGCCCCTCACCGGGACAGGGGAAGAAGGGTCAGCCCCAGCATTTT.

V gene TRBV20-1 combines with J gene TRBJ2-3; 7 bases are shared with TRBD2. Germline lookup yields CDR1 DFQATT and CDR2 SNEGSKA (reference sequence). The CDR3 is 15 residues long. V lost 6 bases and J lost 6; bases outside the gene matches: 15. DNA of the CDR3: TGCAGTGCCCCGTCGGCGGGAGAGTTGGGGGATACGCAGTATTTT. This encodes CSAPSAGELGDTQYF.

This clonotype occurred a few times. The chain carries TRBV4-1 and TRBJ2-5, with 13 bases lining up with TRBD2. The germline CDR1 and CDR2 sequences are MGHRA and YSYEKL. The CDR3 has 16 residues. Trimming cost V 5 bases and J 5 bases; bases outside gene matches: 8. The CDR3 reads CASSSRTSGSFETQYF. DNA of the CDR3: TGCGCCAGCAGCTCACGGACTAGCGGGAGCTTCGAGACCCAGTACTTC.

This rearrangement joins TRBV18 to TRBJ2-7; 8 nucleotides agree with TRBD1. Germline V CDR1 and CDR2: KGHSH, LQKENI. The CDR3 spans 15 residues. Trimming took 3 bases from V and 4 from J; bases not matched to a gene: 8. The CDR3 loop reads CASSPYSGTGYEQYF. CDR3 bases: TGTGCCAGCTCACCCTACTCCGGGACAGGATACGAGCAGTACTTC.

The genes are TRBV12-3 or TRBV12-4 and TRBJ1-2; no clear D. V dropped 6 bases and J dropped 4 bases, with 15 bases sitting between them. The length of the CDR3 is 14 residues. The CDR3 sequence: CASSQTSRIYGYTF. In nucleotides, the CDR3 is TGTGCCAGCAGCCAGACTTCGCGGATCTATGGCTACACCTTC.

The rearrangement links TRBV5-1 to TRBJ2-5, with unresolved D. V was shortened by 2 bases and J by 2 bases, with 4 bases between the two germline ends. Germline V gene sequence: CDR1 SGHRS, CDR2 YFSETQ. The CDR3 spans 12 residues. CDR3: CASSFNQETQYF. The CDR3 DNA is TGCGCCAGCAGCTTCAATCAAGAGACCCAGTACTTC.

This clonotype was observed many times. The chain recombines TRBV11-2 with TRBJ2-1, with 9 bases that match TRBD1. Germline V gene lookup returns CDR1 SGHAT and CDR2 FQNNGV. This CDR3 has 16 residues. J lost 10 bases, V lost 5 bases, and 15 bases had no gene match. CDR3 residues: CASSRRDRDLHIEQFF. In DNA, the CDR3 is TGTGCCAGCAGCCGCCGGGACAGGGACCTACACATAGAGCAGTTCTTC.

This clonotype turned up a few times. A read error may be the cause here, since a much bigger clone is one base away. The chain links TRBV6-1 to TRBJ2-7, with D perhaps matching TRBD1 (5 bases). CDR1 is MNHNS and CDR2 is SASEGT in the germline V gene. CDR3 length: 12 residues. The germline V and J ends were trimmed by 7 bases and 0 bases, with 7 bases remaining between them. CDR3 region: CASKDNSYEQYF. The CDR3 bases are TGTGCCAGCAAGGACAACTCCTACGAGCAGTACTTC.

This clonotype was seen many times. The chain joins TRBV2 to TRBJ2-1; D possibly corresponds to TRBD2 (5 bases). In germline, CDR1 is SNHLY, CDR2 FYNNEI. V dropped 2 bases and J dropped 4 bases, with 21 bases sitting between them. The CDR3 extends over 18 amino acids. The CDR3, as DNA: TGTGCCAGCAGTGAACAGTTAGGAGGAGCAGGAGGATACAATGAGCAGTTCTTC. Translating gives CASSEQLGGAGGYNEQFF.

This chain's CDR3 is CASRLGLAENYEQYF. The DNA of the CDR3 is TGCGCCAGTCGTCTCGGACTAGCAGAGAACTACGAGCAGTACTTC. V and J are TRBV5-1 and TRBJ2-7; 8 nucleotides match TRBD2. The CDR3 is made up of 15 amino acids. Germline CDR1 reads SGHRS; CDR2 reads YFSETQ. With V trimmed by 8 bases and J by 3 bases, 13 bases remained unmatched.

This clonotype was picked up many times. This chain connects TRBV9 to TRBJ1-6; a weak D match, TRBD1 (6 bases). Trimming took off 4 bases at V and 9 bases at J, with 17 bases between the two ends. The CDR3 has 15 amino acids. The germline V gene has CDR1 SGDLS and CDR2 YYNGEE. CDR3: CASSLEVGAGSPLHF. Written as DNA, the CDR3 is TGTGCCAGCAGCTTAGAGGTGGGGGCAGGTTCACCCCTCCACTTT.

This clonotype was detected only a few times. The chain combines TRBV7-2 with TRBJ2-7, with 9 positions matching TRBD2. CDR3 length equals 23 residues. V gave up 5 bases and J gave up 0 bases; unmatched junction bases: 29. Germline CDR1 reads SGHTA; CDR2 reads FQGNSA. The CDR3: CASSPQLTLREGVDHPRSYEQYF. The CDR3 DNA follows: TGTGCCAGCAGCCCCCAGCTGACATTGCGGGAGGGCGTGGACCATCCGCGCTCCTACGAGCAGTACTTC.

This clonotype has only a few counts. DNA of the CDR3: TGTGCCAGCAGCGTAGCTGTCGGGGAGCGGGAGACCCAGTACTTC. This sequence encodes CASSVAVGERETQYF. The J gene is TRBJ2-5, the V gene TRBV9; tentative D call: TRBD2 (5 bases). Germline V gives CDR1 SGDLS, CDR2 YYNGEE. V gave up 0 bases and J gave up 5 bases, with 14 bases separating them. The CDR3 runs 15 residues.